These T cell receptor beta chains were read from a single sample in a study of blood T cell repertoires in COVID-19. Libraries were prepared by immunoSEQ multiplex PCR; TCRdb keeps only in-frame clonotypes and omits some of them. The repertoire consists of approximately 330,000 clones, with 80% to 90% occurring once and the leading ten covering around 10%. Specimen: peripheral blood. The receptors shown here come from a man younger than 40 with COVID-19, enrolled during active disease. The CDR3 runs from the conserved cysteine through the conserved F or W. The D gene is left open where the match is weak. Clone sizes are given selectively: once, few, many, or a class where the clone is expanded.

CDR3nt: TGCGCCAGCAGCCTACTAGCGGGACAGTCCTCTGGAAACACCATATATTTT
CDR3aa: CASSLLAGQSSGNTIYF
abundance: .
j_gene: TRBJ1-3
d_gene: TRBD1
v_gene: TRBV5-1
len: 17

CDR3nt: TGTGCCAGCAGTCGGACAGACTATGGCTACACCTTC
CDR3aa: CASSRTDYGYTF
abundance: once
j_gene: TRBJ1-2
d_gene: .
v_gene: TRBV28
len: 12

CDR3nt: TGTGCCTGGAGGGGAGTGGTAAGCTCCTACGAGCAGTACTTC
CDR3aa: CAWRGVVSSYEQYF
abundance: few
j_gene: TRBJ2-7
d_gene: .
v_gene: TRBV30
len: 14

CDR3nt: TGTGCCACCAGCAGGGTCACGGGGAGTAAAGAGACCCAGTACTTC
CDR3aa: CATSRVTGSKETQYF
abundance: .
j_gene: TRBJ2-5
d_gene: .
v_gene: TRBV15
len: 15

CDR3nt: TGTGCCAGCAGTTACCGGGACAGGGGAACCTACGAGCAGTACTTC
CDR3aa: CASSYRDRGTYEQYF
abundance: .
j_gene: TRBJ2-7
d_gene: TRBD1
v_gene: TRBV6-5
len: 15

CDR3nt: TGTGCCAGCAGCCAGAAAGACACCTACAATGAGCAGTTCTTC
CDR3aa: CASSQKDTYNEQFF
abundance: once
j_gene: TRBJ2-1
d_gene: .
v_gene: TRBV6-2/TRBV6-3
len: 14

CDR3nt: TGCGCCAGCAGCTCTCAAACCGGGACAGGATACAATGAGCAGTTCTTC
CDR3aa: CASSSQTGTGYNEQFF
abundance: .
j_gene: TRBJ2-1
d_gene: TRBD1
v_gene: TRBV5-1
len: 16

CDR3nt: TGTGCCAGCAGTTCTACAGGGTTTAACTATGGCTACACCTTC
CDR3aa: CASSSTGFNYGYTF
abundance: .
j_gene: TRBJ1-2
d_gene: .
v_gene: TRBV28
len: 14

CDR3nt: TGCGCCAGCAGCTGGGACAGGGACGAGCAGTACTTC
CDR3aa: CASSWDRDEQYF
abundance: .
j_gene: TRBJ2-7
d_gene: TRBD1
v_gene: TRBV5-1
len: 12

CDR3nt: TGTGCCAGCAGCGTCTCAGGAGGGGAAGGGACCCGGACGTACTTC
CDR3aa: CASSVSGGEGTRTYF
abundance: .
j_gene: TRBJ2-7
d_gene: .
v_gene: TRBV9
len: 15

CDR3nt: TGTGCCAGTAGGGGACAGGGCGTACCTGGAGCTTTCTTT
CDR3aa: CASRGQGVPGAFF
abundance: .
j_gene: TRBJ1-1
d_gene: TRBD1
v_gene: TRBV19
len: 13